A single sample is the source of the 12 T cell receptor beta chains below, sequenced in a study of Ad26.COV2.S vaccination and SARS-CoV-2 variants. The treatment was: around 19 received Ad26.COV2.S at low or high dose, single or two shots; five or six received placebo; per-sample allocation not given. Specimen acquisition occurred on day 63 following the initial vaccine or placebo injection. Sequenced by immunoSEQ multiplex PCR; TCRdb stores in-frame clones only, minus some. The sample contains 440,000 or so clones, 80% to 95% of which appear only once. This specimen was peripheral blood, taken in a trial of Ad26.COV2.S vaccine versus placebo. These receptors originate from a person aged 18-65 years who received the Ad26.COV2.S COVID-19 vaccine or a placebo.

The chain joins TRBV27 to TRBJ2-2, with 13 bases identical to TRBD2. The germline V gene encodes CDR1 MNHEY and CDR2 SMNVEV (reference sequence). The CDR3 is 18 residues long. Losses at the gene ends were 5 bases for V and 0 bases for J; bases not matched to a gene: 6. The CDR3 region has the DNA TGTGCCAGCAGTCAGGGACTAGCGGGAAAGACGAACACCGGGGAGCTGTTTTTT. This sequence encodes CASSQGLAGKTNTGELFF.

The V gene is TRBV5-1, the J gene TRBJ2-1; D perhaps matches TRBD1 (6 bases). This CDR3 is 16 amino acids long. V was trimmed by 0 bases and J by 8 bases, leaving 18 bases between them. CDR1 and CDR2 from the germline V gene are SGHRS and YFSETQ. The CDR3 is CASSLGGHPRGDEQFF. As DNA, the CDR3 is TGCGCCAGCAGCTTGGGGGGGCACCCGAGGGGCGATGAGCAGTTCTTC.

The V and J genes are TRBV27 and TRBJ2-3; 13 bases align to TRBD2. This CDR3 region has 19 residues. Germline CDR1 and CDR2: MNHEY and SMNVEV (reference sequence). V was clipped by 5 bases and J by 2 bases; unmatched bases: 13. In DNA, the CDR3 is TGTGCCAGCAGTACCGCAACTAGCGGGAGGGCCGGAGCCACAGATACGCAGTATTTT. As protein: CASSTATSGRAGATDTQYF.

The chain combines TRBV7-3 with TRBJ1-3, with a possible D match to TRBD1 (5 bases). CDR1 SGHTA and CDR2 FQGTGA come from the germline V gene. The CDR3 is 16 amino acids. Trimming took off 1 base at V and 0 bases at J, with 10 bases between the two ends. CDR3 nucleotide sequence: TGTGCCAGCAGCTTAATAGACAGTACCTCTGGAAACACCATATATTTT. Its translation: CASSLIDSTSGNTIYF.

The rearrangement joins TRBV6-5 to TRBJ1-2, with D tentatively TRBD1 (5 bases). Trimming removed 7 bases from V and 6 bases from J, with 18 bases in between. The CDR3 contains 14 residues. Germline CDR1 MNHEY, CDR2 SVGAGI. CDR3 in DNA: TGTGCCAGCAATCCGGGACGGAGAATTCATGGCTACACCTTC. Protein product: CASNPGRRIHGYTF.

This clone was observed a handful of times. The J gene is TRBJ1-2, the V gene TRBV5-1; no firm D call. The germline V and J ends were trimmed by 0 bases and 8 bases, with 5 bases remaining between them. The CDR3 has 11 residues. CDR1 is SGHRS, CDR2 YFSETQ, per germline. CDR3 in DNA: TGCGCCAGCAGCTTGGGACTCGGCTACACCTTC. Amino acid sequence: CASSLGLGYTF.

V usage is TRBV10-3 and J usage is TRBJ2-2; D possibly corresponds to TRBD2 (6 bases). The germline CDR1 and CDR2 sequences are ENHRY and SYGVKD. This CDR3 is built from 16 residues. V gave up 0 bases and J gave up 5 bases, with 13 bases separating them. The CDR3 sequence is CAISESEGFGTGELFF. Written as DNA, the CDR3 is TGTGCCATCAGTGAGTCGGAGGGATTTGGTACCGGGGAGCTGTTTTTT.

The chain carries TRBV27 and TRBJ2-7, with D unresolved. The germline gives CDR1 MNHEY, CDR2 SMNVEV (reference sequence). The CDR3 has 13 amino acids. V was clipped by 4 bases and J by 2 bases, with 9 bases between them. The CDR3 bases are TGTGCCAGCAGTTCCGGCAGTCCCTACGAGCAGTACTTC. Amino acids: CASSSGSPYEQYF.

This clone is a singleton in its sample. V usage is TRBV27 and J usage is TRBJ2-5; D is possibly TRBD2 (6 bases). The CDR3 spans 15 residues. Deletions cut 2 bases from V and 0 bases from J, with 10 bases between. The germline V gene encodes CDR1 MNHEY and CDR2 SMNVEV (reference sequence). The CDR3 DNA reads TGTGCCAGCAGTTTACTGCGGGACCACCAAGAGACCCAGTACTTC. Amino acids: CASSLLRDHQETQYF.

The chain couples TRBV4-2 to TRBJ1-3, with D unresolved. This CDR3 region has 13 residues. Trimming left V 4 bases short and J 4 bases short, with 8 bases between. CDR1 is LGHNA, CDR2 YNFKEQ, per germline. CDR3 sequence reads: CASSLGFGNTIYF. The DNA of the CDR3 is TGTGCCAGCAGCCTAGGGTTCGGAAACACCATATATTTT.

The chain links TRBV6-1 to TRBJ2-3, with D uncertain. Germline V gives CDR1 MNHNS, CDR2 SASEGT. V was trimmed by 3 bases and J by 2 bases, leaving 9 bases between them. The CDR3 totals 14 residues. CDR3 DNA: TGTGCCAGCAGTGACGGTGGGGACACAGATACGCAGTATTTT. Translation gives CASSDGGDTDTQYF.

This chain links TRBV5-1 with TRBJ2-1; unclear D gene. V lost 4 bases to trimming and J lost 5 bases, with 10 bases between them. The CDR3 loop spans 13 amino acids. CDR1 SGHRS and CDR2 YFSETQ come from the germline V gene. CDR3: CASSVSTDNEQFF. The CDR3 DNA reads TGCGCCAGCAGCGTATCCACAGACAATGAGCAGTTCTTC.